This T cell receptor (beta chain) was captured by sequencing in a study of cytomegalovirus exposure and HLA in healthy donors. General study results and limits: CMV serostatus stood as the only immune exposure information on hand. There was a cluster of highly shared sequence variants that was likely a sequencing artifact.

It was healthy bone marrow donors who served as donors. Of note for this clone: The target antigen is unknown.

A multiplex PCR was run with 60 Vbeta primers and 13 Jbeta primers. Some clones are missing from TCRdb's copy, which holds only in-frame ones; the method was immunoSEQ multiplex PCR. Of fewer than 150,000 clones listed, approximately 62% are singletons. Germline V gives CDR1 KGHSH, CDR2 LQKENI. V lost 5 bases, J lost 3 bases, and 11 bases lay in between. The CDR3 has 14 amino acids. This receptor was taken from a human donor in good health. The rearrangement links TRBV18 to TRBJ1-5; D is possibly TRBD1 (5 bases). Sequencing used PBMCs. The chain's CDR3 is CASSTGGSNQPQHF. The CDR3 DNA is TGTGCCAGCTCAACCGGGGGATCCAATCAGCCCCAGCATTTT.